This T cell receptor (beta chain) was captured in a study of Ad26.COV2.S vaccination and SARS-CoV-2 variants. Study-level background: Intramuscular Ad26.COV2.S doses were given once or twice, 56 days apart. General study results and limits: The study found higher spike-specific TCR breadth in vaccine than placebo recipients.

J gave up 5 bases and V 6 bases, and 6 bases lay outside the gene matches. Per germline, CDR1 LNHNV and CDR2 YYDKDF (reference sequence). The CDR3 sequence is 14 residues long. Assay used: immunoSEQ multiplex PCR; TCRdb lists only in-frame clones, some missing. The sample includes over 400,000 clones, 90% seen only once; the top ten take roughly 4.3%. This clone turned up a few times. The antigen remains undetermined. The treatment: approximately 18 received Ad26.COV2.S at low or high dose, single or two shots; about 5 received placebo; per-sample allocation not given. Day 63 after the first injection of vaccine or placebo was the sampling time. The donor's status was that of an adult aged 18-55 years in Boston. Built on an Ad26 vector, the vaccine expressed Wuhan-strain SARS-CoV-2 spike.

Source: peripheral blood, taken in a trial of Ad26.COV2.S vaccine versus placebo. The rearrangement links TRBV15 to TRBJ1-5; TRBD1 matches at 8 bases. This clonotype was sampled from a person between 18 and 65 years old who received the Ad26.COV2.S COVID-19 vaccine or a placebo. Here the CDR3 DNA reads TGTGCCACCAGGGCCGGACAGGGAGATCAGCCCCAGCATTTT. Translation gives CATRAGQGDQPQHF.